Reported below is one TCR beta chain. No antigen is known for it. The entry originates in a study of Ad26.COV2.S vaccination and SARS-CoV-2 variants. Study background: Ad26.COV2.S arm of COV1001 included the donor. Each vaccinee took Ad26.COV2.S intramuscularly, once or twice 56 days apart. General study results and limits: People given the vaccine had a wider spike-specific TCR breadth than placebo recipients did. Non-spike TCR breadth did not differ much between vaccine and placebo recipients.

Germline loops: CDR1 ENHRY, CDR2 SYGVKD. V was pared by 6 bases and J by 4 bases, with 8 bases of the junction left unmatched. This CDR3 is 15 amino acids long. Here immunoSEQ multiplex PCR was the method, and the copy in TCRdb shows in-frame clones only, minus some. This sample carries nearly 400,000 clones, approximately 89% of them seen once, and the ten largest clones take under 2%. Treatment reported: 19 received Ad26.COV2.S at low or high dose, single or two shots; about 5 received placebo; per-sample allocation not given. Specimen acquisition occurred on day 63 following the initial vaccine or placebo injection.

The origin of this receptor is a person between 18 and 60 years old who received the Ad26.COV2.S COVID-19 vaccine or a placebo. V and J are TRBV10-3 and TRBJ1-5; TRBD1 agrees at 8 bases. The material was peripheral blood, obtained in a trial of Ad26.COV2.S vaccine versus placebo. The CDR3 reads CAISEGRGQNQPQHF. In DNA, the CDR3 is TGTGCCATCAGCGAGGGCAGGGGGCAGAATCAGCCCCAGCATTTT.